These 10 T cell receptor beta chains originate from one sample sequenced in a study of blood T cell repertoires in COVID-19. Assay: immunoSEQ multiplex PCR; the TCRdb copy retains only in-frame clones and omits some. The sample has over 150,000 clones, under 90% seen once. The material sequenced was PBMCs or T cells enriched from blood (not recorded which). Every receptor here comes from a man aged 50 to 60 who had recovered from COVID-19.

This rearrangement joins TRBV5-1 to TRBJ1-2, with 10 bases fitting TRBD1. The V gene end was trimmed by 1 base and the J gene end by 3 bases; junction bases not matched to a gene: 9. Per germline, CDR1 SGHRS and CDR2 YFSETQ. This CDR3 comprises 17 residues. Here the CDR3 reads CASSLSAGTGAHYGYTF. In nucleotides, the CDR3 is TGCGCCAGCAGCTTGAGCGCAGGGACAGGGGCTCACTATGGCTACACCTTC.

The chain is built from TRBV9 and TRBJ1-4; D remains unclear. CDR3 size: 16 residues. Trimming removed 3 bases from V and 3 bases from J, with 15 bases in between. In germline, CDR1 is SGDLS, CDR2 YYNGEE. CDR3 sequence reads: CASSALAGWANEKLFF. The CDR3 nucleotides are TGTGCCAGCAGCGCCCTTGCGGGCTGGGCTAATGAAAAACTGTTTTTT.

The chain links TRBV18 to TRBJ2-5; D ambiguous. This CDR3 has 13 amino acids. Germline loops: CDR1 KGHSH, CDR2 LQKENI. V gave up 3 bases and J gave up 0 bases, with 5 bases separating them. This CDR3 is CASSPRDQETQYF. CDR3 nucleotide sequence: TGTGCCAGCTCACCTCGGGACCAAGAGACCCAGTACTTC.

The chain is built from TRBV4-2 and TRBJ2-5; possibly TRBD2 for D (7 bases). The CDR3 sequence is 13 residues long. Germline CDR1 and CDR2: LGHNA and YNFKEQ. Trimming took off 3 bases at V and 5 bases at J, with 10 bases between the two ends. DNA for the CDR3: TGTGCCAGCAGCCAGGGGAGGGGGGAGACCCAGTACTTC. This encodes CASSQGRGETQYF.

The chain joins TRBV7-2 to TRBJ2-5; 10 nucleotides line up with TRBD2. Germline CDR1 and CDR2: SGHTA and FQGNSA. Unmatched junction bases numbered 4, after V lost 2 bases and J lost 7 bases. The CDR3 is made up of 14 amino acids. CDR3 region: CASSLLLAGRTQYF. CDR3 sequence (DNA): TGTGCCAGCAGCTTATTACTAGCGGGGAGGACCCAGTACTTC. Full variable domain (rest looked up from reference TRBV7-2 and TRBJ2-5): GAGVSQSPSNKVTEKGKDVELRCDPISGHTALYWYRQSLGQGLEFLIYFQGNSAPDKSGLPSDRFSAERTGGSVSTLTIQRTQQEDSAVYLCASSLLLAGRTQYFGPGTRLLVL.

The genes are TRBV2 and TRBJ2-1; 15 nucleotides match TRBD2. The CDR3 is 17 residues long. Per the germline V gene, CDR1 is SNHLY and CDR2 is FYNNEI. Losses at the gene ends were 8 bases for V and 13 bases for J; bases not matched to a gene: 18. The CDR3 loop is CASPDPQGLAGGLGQFF. The DNA of the CDR3 is TGTGCCAGCCCCGACCCCCAAGGACTAGCGGGGGGGCTGGGACAGTTCTTC.

V is TRBV9 and J is TRBJ1-2, with 7 bases identical to TRBD1. The CDR3 totals 15 residues. CDR1 and CDR2 (germline): SGDLS, YYNGEE. Germline trimming cut 0 bases from V and 4 bases from J; bases unmatched to any gene: 6. The CDR3 reads CASSVEGANIYGYTF. DNA of the CDR3: TGTGCCAGCAGCGTAGAGGGGGCAAACATCTATGGCTACACCTTC.

V gene TRBV11-3 combines with J gene TRBJ2-3, with 8 bases lining up with TRBD2. Germline-derived CDR1 and CDR2 are SGHNT and YENEEA. CDR3 length: 15 amino acids. J lost 4 bases, V lost 5 bases, and 8 bases had no gene match. This CDR3 reads CASSLSGGSADTQYF. As DNA, the CDR3 is TGTGCCAGCAGCCTAAGCGGGGGCTCGGCAGATACGCAGTATTTT.

This clone was observed a few times. The rearrangement uses TRBV12-3 or TRBV12-4 and TRBJ1-2; the match to TRBD1 covers 7 bases. The CDR3 extends over 13 amino acids. Germline trimming cut 6 bases from V and 2 bases from J; bases unmatched to any gene: 3. CDR3 in amino acids: CASRLQGNYGYTF. As DNA, the CDR3 is TGTGCCAGCAGACTACAGGGGAACTATGGCTACACCTTC.

The chain carries TRBV2 and TRBJ1-5; D possibly corresponds to TRBD1 (5 bases). The V gene's germline CDR1 is SNHLY and CDR2 FYNNEI. V was clipped by 4 bases and J by 3 bases, with 10 bases between them. The CDR3 has 14 amino acids. The CDR3, as DNA: TGTGCCAGCAGTGCGGGGGGGTTCAATCAGCCCCAGCATTTT. This translates into CASSAGGFNQPQHF.